Sequencing of this T cell receptor (beta chain) was carried out in a study of a mutant IDH1 vaccine in newly diagnosed glioma. Study in general: Radiotherapy alone preceded vaccination by 4-6 weeks; alternatively, vaccination started with temozolomide cycles.

In regard to this clone: Its antigen is not known.

J gave up 6 bases and V 1 base, and 12 bases lay outside the gene matches. This CDR3 contains 17 residues. The germline CDR1 and CDR2 sequences are SGHDT and YYEEEE. Profiled with immunoSEQ multiplex PCR; TCRdb holds only in-frame clones, not every one. The table lists some 51,000 clones, around 80% of them singletons. Overall study results and limits: Seemingly, pseudoprogression had no relation to changes in the top peripheral T cell clonotypes.

Time point specified: week 5, during vaccination. It was 300 ug of mutant IDH1 20-mer peptide that made up each vaccine dose, given with topical imiquimod. The source of this sequence is a woman in her thirties or forties with glioma. The source was PBMCs, collected from a glioma patient whose treatment included an IDH1 peptide vaccine. The chain recombines TRBV5-6 with TRBJ1-1; 10 nucleotides agree with TRBD1. The chain's CDR3 is CASSLFGTGAGRAEAFF. The CDR3, as DNA: TGTGCCAGCAGCTTGTTCGGGACAGGGGCCGGTAGGGCTGAAGCTTTCTTT.